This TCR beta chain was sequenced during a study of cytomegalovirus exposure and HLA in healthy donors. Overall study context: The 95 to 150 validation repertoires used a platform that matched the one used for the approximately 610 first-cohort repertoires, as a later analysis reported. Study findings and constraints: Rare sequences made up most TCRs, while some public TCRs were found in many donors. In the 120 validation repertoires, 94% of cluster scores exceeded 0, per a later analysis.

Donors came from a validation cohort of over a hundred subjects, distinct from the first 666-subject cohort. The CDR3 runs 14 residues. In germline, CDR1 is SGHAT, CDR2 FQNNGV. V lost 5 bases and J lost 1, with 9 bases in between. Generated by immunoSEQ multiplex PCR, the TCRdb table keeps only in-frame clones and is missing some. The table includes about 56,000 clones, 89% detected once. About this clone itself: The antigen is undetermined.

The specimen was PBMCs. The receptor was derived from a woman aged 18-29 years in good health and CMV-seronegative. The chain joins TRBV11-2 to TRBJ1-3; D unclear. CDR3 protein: CASSGGWSGNTIYF. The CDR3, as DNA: TGTGCCAGCAGCGGAGGCTGGTCTGGAAACACCATATATTTT.